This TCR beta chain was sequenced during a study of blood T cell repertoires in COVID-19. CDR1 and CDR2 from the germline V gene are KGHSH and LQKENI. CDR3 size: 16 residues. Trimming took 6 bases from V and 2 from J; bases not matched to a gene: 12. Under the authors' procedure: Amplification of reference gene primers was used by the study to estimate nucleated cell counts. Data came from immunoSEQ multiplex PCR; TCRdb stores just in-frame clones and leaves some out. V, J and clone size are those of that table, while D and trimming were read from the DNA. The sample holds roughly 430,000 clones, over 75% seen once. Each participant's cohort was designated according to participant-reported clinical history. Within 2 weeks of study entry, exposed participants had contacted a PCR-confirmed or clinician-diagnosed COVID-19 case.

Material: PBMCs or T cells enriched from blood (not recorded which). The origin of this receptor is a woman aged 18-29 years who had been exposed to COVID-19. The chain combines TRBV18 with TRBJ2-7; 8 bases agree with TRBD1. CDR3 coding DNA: TGTGCCAGCTCCTCGATCTACAGGACAGGGACCTACGAGCAGTACTTC. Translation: CASSSIYRTGTYEQYF.